This TCR beta chain originates from a study of blood T cell repertoires in COVID-19 (dated by TCRdb to about 2020). About the investigation overall: The collaborator samples originated in the United States, Italy and Spain and spanned the acute and convalescent phases of COVID-19. The prospective study material was composed of cDNA or gDNA derived from T cells, B-cell-depleted T cells, or PBMCs. The dataset comprised deeply sampled blood TCRbeta repertoires from subjects exposed to, actively infected with, or recovered from COVID-19. The repertoires were released in a freely available public database intended as a resource for research on the immune response to SARS-CoV-2. Samples were obtained from the ongoing ImmuneRACE study (first 160 participants) and from some 1,200 subjects provided by 6 global collaborators. Nearly every sample came with metadata listing a de-identified subject ID, COVID-19 status, age in years and sex. HLA class I and class II types, where available, came from metadata supplied by the sample provider rather than from assay-based typing.

TCRbeta CDR3 regions were amplified from genomic DNA using the immunoSEQ Assay, a bias-controlled multiplex PCR. In the source study's methods: The number of nucleated cells in each sample was estimated by amplification of reference gene primers within the assay. Sequence reads were collapsed and filtered to measure the absolute abundance of every unique TCRbeta CDR3 rearrangement. For each sample, productive Simpson clonality was calculated by taking the square root of Simpson's diversity index across productive rearrangements. TCRdb re-hosts the immuneACCESS table, in-frame sequences only. Its copies lack some clones; in the studies checked, an unresolved V gene accounts for under half of them, and the cause for the rest is not known. V and J calls and clone size come straight from that table; D and trimming were deduced from the DNA. Present in this sample are under 130,000 clones, about 92% of which were seen just once. The top ten clonotypes cover roughly 15% of the sample.

The CDR3, from cysteine to phenylalanine, totals 16 residues. Only CDR3 DNA remains: 48 bases, in frame from the first base. After removal of 8 bases from V and 6 bases from J, the junction retains 14 bases not matched to a gene. The germline V gene specifies MRHNA as CDR1 and SNTAGT as CDR2. The collaborating institutions used their own protocols to collect whole blood in K2EDTA tubes. For TCRbeta analysis, collaborators shipped samples as frozen whole blood, isolated PBMCs, or DNA extracted from either of those sample types. In the case of this clone: It has no known antigen specificity. No quality values exist for individual bases; no much larger clone is one base distant.

Results the study describes overall, beyond this receptor: The quantity of clinical and demographic metadata differed by source and by participant and was supplied without curation.

Here the chain combines TRBV6-4 and TRBJ2-1, with TRBD2 identical over 9 junction bases. Sequencing was done on a sample of peripheral blood. This clonotype originated in an elderly woman in a cohort sampled during active COVID-19. The CDR3 has the sequence CASLIPPSGISNEQFF. The nucleotide sequence is given as TGTGCCAGCCTTATCCCCCCTAGCGGGATTTCCAATGAGCAGTTCTTC.